This T cell receptor beta chain derives from a study of blood T cell repertoires in COVID-19 (dated by TCRdb to the early 2020s). In the study overall: The collaborator samples originated in the United States, Italy and Spain and spanned the acute and convalescent phases of COVID-19. Where HLA class I and class II types were available, the types were taken from metadata supplied by the sample provider, not from assay-based typing. The prospective study material was composed of cDNA or gDNA derived from T cells, B-cell-depleted T cells, or PBMCs. A freely available public database, intended as a resource for researchers studying the immune response to SARS-CoV-2, is where the repertoires were released. Nearly every sample came with metadata listing a de-identified subject ID, COVID-19 status, age in years and sex. The dataset comprised deeply sampled blood TCRbeta repertoires from subjects exposed to, actively infected with, or recovered from COVID-19. Samples came from the ongoing ImmuneRACE study (first 160 participants) plus 1,254 subjects from 6 global collaborators. The research as a whole found: The amount of clinical and demographic metadata varied by source and participant and was provided uncurated.

Participants in the prospective study were enrolled through a virtual design, were aged roughly 18 to 95 years, and lived in roughly 25 United States geographic areas. In the prospective study, participants were assigned to cohorts based on the clinical history participants reported in a screening survey and a study questionnaire. Each participant in the prospective study had whole blood, serum and a nasopharyngeal or oropharyngeal swab collected by mobile phlebotomists. Prospective study participants could optionally give additional blood draws and questionnaires over a roughly two-month period. Before DNA extraction, prospective study blood samples were shipped either frozen or at room temperature. TCRbeta CDR3 regions were amplified from genomic DNA using the immunoSEQ Assay, a bias-controlled multiplex PCR. In the original analysis: Nucleated cell counts per sample were estimated from amplification of reference gene primers within the assay. To quantify the absolute abundance of each unique TCRbeta CDR3 rearrangement, sequence reads were collapsed and filtered. For each sample, productive Simpson clonality was calculated as the square root of Simpson's diversity index across productive rearrangements. TCRdb holds this immuneACCESS table with in-frame rearrangements only. Some clones are missing; in checked studies, unresolved V genes explain under half, and the rest has no known cause. V and J calls and clone size follow that table, whereas D and trimming were derived from the DNA. The sample table contains 200,000 or so clones; only one count was recorded for approximately 90% of them. The ten largest clones represent more than 3.5% of the sample.

Note on this clone: The clone's antigen remains unknown. No quality values exist for individual bases; no much larger clone is one base distant.

The CDR3 starts with the cysteine, ends with the phenylalanine, and has 14 residues. The only DNA kept is the CDR3, 42 bases in frame from the first base. Trimming takes 4 bases from V and 0 bases from J, and the germline ends sit 10 bases apart. The germline V gene gives CDR1 as LGHNT and CDR2 as FRNRAP. The TCR was taken from a woman aged 40 to 55 with acute COVID-19. Here the chain combines TRBV12-5 and TRBJ2-7; a confident D gene designation cannot be given. Sequencing input: PBMCs or T cells enriched from blood (not recorded which). Read as DNA, the sequence is TGTGCTAGTGGTTATGCTACGAGCTCCTACGAGCAGTACTTC. Protein translation: CASGYATSSYEQYF.